This T cell receptor (beta chain) was recorded in a study of T cell responses to AZD1222 COVID-19 vaccine. Sequencing used immunoSEQ multiplex PCR; TCRdb keeps in-frame clones, though not all of them. The table shows roughly 130,000 clones, with around 90% occurring only once. This CDR3 comprises 11 residues. The germline gives CDR1 MGHDK, CDR2 SYGVNS. Deletions cut 11 bases from V and 4 bases from J, with 12 bases between. V and J are TRBV25-1 and TRBJ2-7, with D perhaps TRBD1 (5 bases). The starting material was peripheral blood, obtained on day 0 of AZD1222 vaccination. The receptor was derived from an adult in good health. CDR3 protein: CAGAPGYEQYF. In DNA form, the CDR3 reads TGTGCCGGGGCTCCCGGTTACGAGCAGTACTTC.